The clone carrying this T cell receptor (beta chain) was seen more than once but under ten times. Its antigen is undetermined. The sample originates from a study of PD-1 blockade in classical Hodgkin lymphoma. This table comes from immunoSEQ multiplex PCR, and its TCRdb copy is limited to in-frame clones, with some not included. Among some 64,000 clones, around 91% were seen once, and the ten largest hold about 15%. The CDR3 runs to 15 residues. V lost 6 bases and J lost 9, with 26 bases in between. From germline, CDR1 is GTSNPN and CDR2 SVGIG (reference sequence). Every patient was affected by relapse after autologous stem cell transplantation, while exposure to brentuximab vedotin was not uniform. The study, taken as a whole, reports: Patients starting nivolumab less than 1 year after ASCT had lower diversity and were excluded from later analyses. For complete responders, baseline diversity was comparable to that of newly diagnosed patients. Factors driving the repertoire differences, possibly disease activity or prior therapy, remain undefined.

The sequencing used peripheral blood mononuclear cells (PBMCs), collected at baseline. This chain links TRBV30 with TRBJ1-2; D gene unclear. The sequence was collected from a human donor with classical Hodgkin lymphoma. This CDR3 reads CACSDCGQPMESYTF. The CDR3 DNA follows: TGTGCCTGTTCCGATTGTGGTCAGCCTATGGAAAGCTACACCTTC.